Below, 3 T cell receptor beta chains from the same sample are listed, as sequenced in a study of preoperative IRX-2 immunotherapy in early breast cancer. The treatment is: preoperative locoregional IRX-2 cytokine immunotherapy. TCRdb's copy holds only in-frame clones and misses some; the assay was immunoSEQ multiplex PCR. Found here are some 59,000 clones, around 94% of them singletons; the top ten hold under 2%. Sampling was carried out from a patient treated with IRX-2 immunotherapy. These receptors all come from a human donor with breast cancer.

This chain uses TRBV5-6 with TRBJ2-1; D ambiguous. This CDR3 contains 13 residues. Germline V gene data show CDR1 as SGHDT and CDR2 as YYEEEE. V was trimmed by 0 bases and J by 5 bases, leaving 6 bases between them. The CDR3 loop reads CASSLVGDNEQFF. CDR3 coding DNA: TGTGCCAGCAGCTTGGTGGGCGACAATGAGCAGTTCTTC. Based on the CDR3 plus reference TRBV5-6 and TRBJ2-1, the full variable domain is DAGVTQSPTHLIKTRGQQVTLRCSPKSGHDTVSWYQQALGQGPQFIFQYYEEEERQRGNFPDRFSGHQFPNYSSELNVNALLLGDSALYLCASSLVGDNEQFFGPGTRLTVL.

This chain connects TRBV6-1 to TRBJ1-3; 7 bases are shared with TRBD1. The CDR3 has 15 amino acids. Trimming cost V 0 bases and J 4 bases; bases outside gene matches: 3. Per the germline V gene, CDR1 is MNHNS and CDR2 is SASEGT. The CDR3 reads CASSEAGGGGNTIYF. CDR3 DNA sequence: TGTGCCAGCAGTGAAGCAGGGGGCGGCGGAAACACCATATATTTT.

The gene calls are TRBV5-4 and TRBJ2-7, with 9 bases matching TRBD1. The CDR3 consists of 15 residues. The V gene's germline CDR1 is SGHNT and CDR2 YYREEE (reference sequence). V lost 3 bases and J lost 1; bases outside the gene matches: 5. The CDR3 DNA sequence: TGTGCCAGCAGCTCCGGGACAGGGAATTCCTACGAGCAGTACTTC. Its translation is CASSSGTGNSYEQYF.